Listed here are 3 T cell receptor beta chains from one sample, sequenced in a study of CD8 T cells in Susac syndrome. RNA in amounts of roughly 0.5 to 1 ug was reverse transcribed with random hexamers. From the immunoSEQ multiplex PCR reads, TCRdb called clonotypes with MiXCR, one entry per CDR3 protein. The data show roughly 150,000 distinct CDR3 sequences, roughly 94% seen once. Material: CD4+ T cells from PBMCs. The receptors stem from a human donor with multiple sclerosis.

This clonotype was counted a few times. The chain uses TRBV10-3 and TRBJ1-1; D possibly corresponds to TRBD1 (5 bases). Trimming took off 10 bases at V and 1 base at J, with 13 bases between the two ends. CDR1 is ENHRY, CDR2 SYGVKD, per germline. CDR3 length: 13 amino acids. CDR3 sequence: CATLGAGNTEAFF. The CDR3 DNA reads TGTGCCACCCTAGGGGCCGGGAACACTGAAGCTTTCTTT.

The gene calls are TRBV6-5 and TRBJ1-5; 8 nucleotides align to TRBD1. J was trimmed by 6 bases and V by 6 bases; bases with no gene match: 10. The CDR3 consists of 15 residues. Germline V lookup: CDR1 MNHEY, CDR2 SVGAGI. The CDR3 spells CASRSGTGRIQPQHF. CDR3 bases: TGTGCCAGCAGGTCCGGGACAGGTAGGATTCAGCCCCAGCATTTT.

This clonotype was counted a single time. The rearrangement links TRBV2 to TRBJ2-1, with D possibly TRBD1 on 6 matching bases. Germline V gives CDR1 SNHLY, CDR2 FYNNEI. The CDR3 covers 14 residues. V lost 5 bases to trimming and J lost 8 bases, with 16 bases between them. Here the CDR3 reads CASSTGLGLDEQFF. CDR3 DNA: TGTGCCAGCAGTACAGGGCTGGGTCTGGATGAGCAGTTCTTC. The variable domain in full, with the rest retrieved from reference TRBV2 and TRBJ2-1, is EPEVTQTPSHQVTQMGQEVILRCVPISNHLYFYWYRQILGQKVEFLVSFYNNEISEKSEIFDDQFSVERPDGSNFTLKIRSTKLEDSAMYFCASSTGLGLDEQFFGPGTRLTVL.